One and the same sample provided the 10 T cell receptor beta chains below, sequenced in a study of blood T cell repertoires in COVID-19. Some clones are missing from TCRdb's copy, which holds only in-frame ones; the method was immunoSEQ multiplex PCR. Among around 130,000 clones listed, 60% to 85% were seen once. The sequencing input was peripheral blood. These receptor sequences come from an older man with acute or convalescent COVID-19.

The chain is built from TRBV28 and TRBJ1-1; no clear D gene. Per the germline V gene, CDR1 is MDHEN and CDR2 is SYDVKM. V was cut by 3 bases and J by 8 bases, with 10 bases left in between. CDR3 length equals 12 residues. The CDR3 region has the DNA TGTGCCAGCAGTTTGAGTTTGCTAGAAGCTTTCTTT. Translated, it gives CASSLSLLEAFF.

This clone has only a few counts. The genes are TRBV28 and TRBJ1-2; the match to TRBD1 covers 7 bases. The germline V gene has CDR1 MDHEN and CDR2 SYDVKM. This CDR3 is 14 amino acids long. Trimming at V came to 7 bases and at J to 5 bases, leaving 10 bases not matched to a gene. Here the CDR3 reads CASTPVAGGYGYTF. The CDR3 bases are TGTGCCAGCACCCCCGTGGCAGGGGGATATGGCTACACCTTC.

This chain connects TRBV4-1 to TRBJ2-7, with 7 positions matching TRBD1. V lost 0 bases to trimming and J lost 0 bases; unmatched junction nucleotides: 11. Per the germline V gene, CDR1 is MGHRA and CDR2 is YSYEKL. The CDR3 runs to 18 residues. CDR3 residues: CASSQESFLTGVSYEQYF. CDR3 bases: TGCGCCAGCAGCCAAGAGTCTTTTCTAACAGGGGTCTCCTACGAGCAGTACTTC.

The V gene is TRBV2, the J gene TRBJ2-2; TRBD1 aligns across 10 bases. J lost 6 bases, V lost 7 bases, and 11 bases had no gene match. Germline assignment: CDR1 SNHLY and CDR2 FYNNEI. This CDR3 has 16 residues. In DNA form, the CDR3 reads TGTGCCAGCACCAGGGACAGGGGCGCCATCGCCGGGGAGCTGTTTTTT. This codes for CASTRDRGAIAGELFF.

The chain couples TRBV5-6 to TRBJ2-1; 9 nucleotides line up with TRBD1. Germline CDR1 reads SGHDT; CDR2 reads YYEEEE. This CDR3 is built from 14 residues. The CDR3 DNA reads as TGTGGGGTCAGAAGACAGGGGGTGTACAATGAGCAGTTCTTC. Protein product: CGVRRQGVYNEQFF.

The chain couples TRBV7-2 to TRBJ2-1; D is possibly TRBD1 (5 bases). The germline CDR1 and CDR2 sequences are SGHTA and FQGNSA. V was cut by 5 bases and J by 3 bases, with 20 bases left in between. This CDR3 is built from 17 residues. The CDR3 sequence: CASSPTLLGANYNEQFF. The CDR3 nucleotides are TGTGCCAGCAGCCCTACCTTATTAGGGGCCAACTACAATGAGCAGTTCTTC.

V usage is TRBV5-1 and J usage is TRBJ2-1, with a possible D match to TRBD1 (6 bases). The CDR3 sequence is 14 residues long. V dropped 5 bases and J dropped 0 bases, with 9 bases sitting between them. From germline, CDR1 is SGHRS and CDR2 YFSETQ. The CDR3 coding sequence is TGCGCCAGCAGGCTGGACAGCTCCTACAATGAGCAGTTCTTC. Protein: CASRLDSSYNEQFF. Combining the CDR3 with reference TRBV5-1 and TRBJ2-1 gives the whole variable domain KAGVTQTPRYLIKTRGQQVTLSCSPISGHRSVSWYQQTPGQGLQFLFEYFSETQRNKGNFPGRFSGRQFSNSRSEMNVSTLELGDSALYLCASRLDSSYNEQFFGPGTRLTVL.

There are a few counts of this clone. This chain joins TRBV19 and TRBJ1-3; D may be TRBD1 (5 bases). The V gene's germline CDR1 is LNHDA and CDR2 SQIVND (reference sequence). The V end was cut by 9 bases, the J end by 0 bases, with 21 bases between. The length of the CDR3 is 17 residues. The CDR3 loop is CASTNPAGHNSGNTIYF. CDR3 coding DNA: TGTGCCAGCACTAACCCGGCCGGACACAACTCTGGAAACACCATATATTTT.

The rearrangement joins TRBV5-1 to TRBJ2-7; 7 nucleotides agree with TRBD1. Germline assignment: CDR1 SGHRS and CDR2 YFSETQ. This CDR3 region has 14 residues. Trimming took 2 bases from V and 6 from J; bases not matched to a gene: 8. The chain's CDR3 is CASSFPSSGGEQYF. The CDR3 nucleotides read TGCGCCAGCAGCTTCCCGTCGTCAGGGGGCGAGCAGTACTTC.

This chain connects TRBV7-9 to TRBJ1-3; 9 nucleotides match TRBD1. This CDR3 is 15 amino acids long. V was pared by 6 bases and J by 4 bases, with 7 bases of the junction left unmatched. In germline, CDR1 is SEHNR, CDR2 FQNEAQ (reference sequence). CDR3 coding DNA: TGTGCCAGCAGAATTGGACAGGGGCAGGGAAACACCATATATTTT. It translates to CASRIGQGQGNTIYF.